This TCR beta chain was retrieved from a study of post-analysis software for immune sequencing data. Overall study findings and caveats: Four or five TRBV segments, TRBV5-6, TRBV5-1 and TRBV20-1 among them, were found more frequent in patients than controls.

Tagging with unique molecular identifiers was a feature of the TCR beta cDNA libraries. TCRdb fed the PCR reads into MiXCR, producing one record per CDR3 protein. The sample has hundreds of thousands of distinct CDR3 sequences; less than 35% are singletons. This CDR3 region has 14 residues. V gave up 4 bases and J gave up 3 bases, with 14 bases separating them. In germline, CDR1 is SGHNT, CDR2 YYREEE (reference sequence). In regard to this clonotype: The target antigen is unknown.

This chain connects TRBV5-4 to TRBJ2-7, with D perhaps given as TRBD1 or TRBD2 (6 bases each). The source is a girl under 18 with multiple sclerosis. The sample consisted of blood. For the CDR3, the DNA is TGTGCCAGCAGCGGCGGGACACCCGGCTACGAGCAGTACTTC. Its protein product is CASSGGTPGYEQYF.